Following are 14 T cell receptor beta chains from one sample sequenced in a study of beta chain features in type 1 diabetes. The isolated RNA, all of it, was reverse transcribed, so expressed TCRB transcripts were what got sequenced. The method was immunoSEQ multiplex PCR; TCRdb's version includes in-frame clones alone and lacks a portion of them. The table lists a few hundred thousand clones, around a fifth of them singletons. Material: naive CD4+ T cells from blood. All receptors come from a young woman in good health.

This clone was observed a handful of times. The same CDR3 also results from other DNA sequences found in this sample. The rearrangement links TRBV25-1 to TRBJ1-1, with 7 bases lining up with TRBD1. The CDR3 covers 13 residues. Unmatched junction bases numbered 0, after V lost 4 bases and J lost 1 base. Per germline, CDR1 MGHDK and CDR2 SYGVNS. This chain's CDR3 is CASSGQGNTEAFF. The CDR3 bases are TGTGCCAGCAGTGGACAGGGGAACACTGAAGCTTTCTTT.

This clone showed up just a few times. The chain recombines TRBV11-2 with TRBJ2-3; tentatively, D is TRBD2 (6 bases). The CDR3 totals 15 residues. The germline CDR1 and CDR2 sequences are SGHAT and FQNNGV. The V end lost 5 bases, the J end lost 5 bases, and 17 bases lay between the germline ends. CDR3 sequence reads: CASSLNSGSGDTQYF. The DNA for the CDR3 is TGTGCCAGCAGCCTGAATAGCGGCTCAGGAGATACGCAGTATTTT. The whole variable domain, filled in from reference TRBV11-2 and TRBJ2-3, reads EAGVAQSPRYKIIEKRQSVAFWCNPISGHATLYWYQQILGQGPKLLIQFQNNGVVDDSQLPKDRFSAERLKGVDSTLKIQPAKLEDSAVYLCASSLNSGSGDTQYFGPGTRLTVL.

This chain's CDR3 is CASSVSQETQYF. Written as DNA, the CDR3 is TGCGCCAGCAGCGTATCCCAAGAGACCCAGTACTTC. This chain connects TRBV5-1 to TRBJ2-5; D is ambiguous. V lost 4 bases and J lost 1, with 5 bases in between. The CDR3 contains 12 residues. Germline V gives CDR1 SGHRS, CDR2 YFSETQ.

With respect to this clone: The same CDR3 can be traced to other DNA sequences in this sample. The chain recombines TRBV7-9 with TRBJ2-1; 12 bases fit TRBD2. Trimming took 1 base from V and 7 from J; bases not matched to a gene: 2. The CDR3 sequence is 15 residues long. Germline V gene sequence: CDR1 SEHNR, CDR2 FQNEAQ (reference sequence). CDR3 sequence reads: CASSLGLAGGNEQFF. The CDR3, as DNA: TGTGCCAGCAGCTTAGGGCTAGCGGGAGGGAATGAGCAGTTCTTC.

The table lists this clone with a few counts. The J gene is TRBJ1-1, the V gene TRBV7-9; D not resolved. The CDR3 contains 16 residues. V shed 5 bases and J shed 1 base, with 17 bases lying between them. Germline assignment: CDR1 SEHNR and CDR2 FQNEAQ (reference sequence). CDR3: CASSPYLNEKNTEAFF. In DNA, the CDR3 is TGTGCCAGCAGCCCCTACCTAAATGAAAAGAACACTGAAGCTTTCTTT.

This clone was observed a handful of times. The genes are TRBV5-1 and TRBJ2-2; a possible D gene is TRBD2 (6 bases). Germline V gene lookup returns CDR1 SGHRS and CDR2 YFSETQ. The CDR3 runs 16 residues. With 3 bases removed from V and 0 bases from J, the gap between germline ends came to 12 bases. The CDR3 DNA reads as TGCGCCAGCAGCTGGCGGGACGTTACGAACACCGGGGAGCTGTTTTTT. It is translated as CASSWRDVTNTGELFF.

Comment on this clone: Additional DNA sequences in this sample encode the identical CDR3. The chain joins TRBV30 to TRBJ1-1; unclear D gene. The CDR3 runs 12 residues. V was trimmed by 0 bases and J by 5 bases, leaving 7 bases between them. In germline, CDR1 is GTSNPN, CDR2 SVGIG (reference sequence). The CDR3 loop reads CAWSVRGTEAFF. The CDR3 bases are TGTGCCTGGAGTGTACGGGGTACTGAAGCTTTCTTT.

This clone was detected only a few times. Compared with germline, one end of the junction differs, possibly owing to a read error. The genes are TRBV7-7 and TRBJ2-1; possible D gene TRBD2, 6 bases. Germline V CDR1 and CDR2: SSHAT, FNYEAQ (reference sequence). CDR3 length: 14 amino acids. The CDR3 coding sequence is TGTGCTAGCAGCCCTAGCGACCTTCCCAATGAGCAGTTCTTC. It specifies CASSPSDLPNEQFF.

The genes are TRBV9 and TRBJ2-1; 7 bases agree with TRBD1. CDR1 SGDLS and CDR2 YYNGEE come from the germline V gene. The CDR3 sequence is 14 residues long. The junction had 9 bases not matched to a gene; V was cut back by 4 bases and J by 8 bases. DNA for the CDR3: TGTGCCAGCAGCCCGATACAGGGGAGCGATGAGCAGTTCTTC. Residues: CASSPIQGSDEQFF.

The chain carries TRBV11-2 and TRBJ2-1, with 9 bases matching TRBD1. The V gene's germline CDR1 is SGHAT and CDR2 FQNNGV. This CDR3 comprises 14 residues. With 8 bases clipped from V and 4 bases from J, the junction kept 6 bases outside the gene matches. CDR3 nucleotide sequence: TGTGCCAGCCGAAGGACAGGGGATTACAATGAGCAGTTCTTC. Amino acid sequence: CASRRTGDYNEQFF.

The rearrangement joins TRBV4-2 to TRBJ2-2, with D tentatively TRBD2 (6 bases). The CDR3 runs to 14 residues. The V end was cut by 4 bases, the J end by 4 bases, with 10 bases between. Germline CDR1 reads LGHNA; CDR2 reads YNFKEQ. The CDR3 loop reads CASSRATSTGELFF. The CDR3 nucleotides are TGTGCCAGCAGCCGGGCGACTAGCACCGGGGAGCTGTTTTTT.

This clone was counted only a few times. The V call is TRBV19, the J call TRBJ1-5, with D possibly TRBD1 on 6 matching bases. This CDR3 is built from 13 residues. The germline CDR1 and CDR2 sequences are LNHDA and SQIVND (reference sequence). The germline V and J ends were trimmed by 4 bases and 8 bases, with 12 bases remaining between them. The CDR3 region is CASSTHRVEPQHF. The CDR3 DNA is TGTGCCAGTAGTACCCACAGGGTTGAGCCCCAGCATTTT.

There are a few counts of this clone. The chain combines TRBV5-1 with TRBJ2-2; 7 bases are shared with TRBD2. The CDR3 consists of 16 residues. The germline V gene encodes CDR1 SGHRS and CDR2 YFSETQ. The V gene end was trimmed by 3 bases and the J gene end by 0 bases; junction bases not matched to a gene: 5. CDR3: CASSSAGPANTGELFF. CDR3 sequence (DNA): TGCGCCAGCAGCTCAGCGGGGCCCGCGAACACCGGGGAGCTGTTTTTT.

This sequence joins TRBV4-1 and TRBJ1-5; maybe TRBD1 (5 bases). Germline CDR1 and CDR2: MGHRA and YSYEKL. The CDR3 runs to 13 residues. V was trimmed by 4 bases and J by 5 bases, leaving 9 bases between them. Written as DNA, the CDR3 is TGCGCCAGCAGCCCTGACAGCGATCAGCCCCAGCATTTT. Translation gives CASSPDSDQPQHF.